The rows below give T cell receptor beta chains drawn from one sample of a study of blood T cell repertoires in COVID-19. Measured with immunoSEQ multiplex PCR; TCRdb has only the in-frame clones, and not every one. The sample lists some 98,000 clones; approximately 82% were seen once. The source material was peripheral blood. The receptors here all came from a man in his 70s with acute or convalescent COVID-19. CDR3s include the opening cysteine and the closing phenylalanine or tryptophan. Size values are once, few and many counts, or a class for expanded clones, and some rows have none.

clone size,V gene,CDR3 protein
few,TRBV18,CASSLSGRARGEQFF
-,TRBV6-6,CASSRSPGQGLTYEQYF
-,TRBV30,CAWSGVTSGRADSYNEQFF
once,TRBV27,CASGEPRGTGELFF
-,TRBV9,CASSVEGVYGYTF
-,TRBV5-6,CASSFAANEKLFF
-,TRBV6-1,CASSATRVSRGYEQYF
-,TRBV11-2,CASSLGALAGVADTQYF
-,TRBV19,CASSPRTETRRYGYTF
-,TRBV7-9,CASSLGLAGNHEQFF
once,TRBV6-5,CASRRQGADSPLHF
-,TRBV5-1,CASSQGASGALETQYF
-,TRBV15,CATSRGNSGPGTDTQYF
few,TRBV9,CASSVTAAGSPLHF
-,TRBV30,CAWMEQRDTGELFF
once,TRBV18,CASSLSRDQPQHF
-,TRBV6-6,CATAGVGNQPQHF
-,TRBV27,CASSHDSYGYTF
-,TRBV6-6,CASSYGGRYEQYF
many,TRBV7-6,CASSSGTARNEKLFF
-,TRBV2,CASLAGGSIPGTEAFF
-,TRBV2,CASSIIGGSGYTF
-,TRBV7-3,CASSSTGYSYNEQFF
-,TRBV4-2,CASSQEVGQGYIGNQPQHF
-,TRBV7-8,CASQWGGNTEAFF
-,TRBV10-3,CAISESPGTGGYEQYF
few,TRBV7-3,CASSLGPGQNYGYTF
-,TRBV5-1,CASSVFGEQETQYF
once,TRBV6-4,CASRSTHLSSYGYTF
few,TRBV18,CASSLDSNTEAFF
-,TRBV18,CASSPREGRQPQHF
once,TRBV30,CAFPGGVGDQPQHF
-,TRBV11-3,CASSLDHRALRTEAFF
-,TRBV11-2,CASSRAGGASYNEQFF
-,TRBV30,CAFVLQGRAGANVLTF
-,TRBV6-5,CASGLDSNQPQHF
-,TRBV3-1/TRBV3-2,CASSLGGGAVAGEQFF
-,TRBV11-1,CASSLHNEKLFF
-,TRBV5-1,CASSLGSGSGANVLTF
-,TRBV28,CASSLFATREAFF
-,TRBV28,CASKRTRNTGELFF
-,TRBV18,CASSRDSNEQFF
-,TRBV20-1,CSASGRGHEQFF
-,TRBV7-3,CASRAGTHIKETQYF
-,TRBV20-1,CSATLNEQFF
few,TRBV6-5,CASSYRGIYGYTF
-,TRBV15,CATSRDLGRQETQYF
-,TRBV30,CAWSDFAGPNQPQHF
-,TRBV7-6,CASSLSIASTGELFF
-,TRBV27,CASRDPQGGYTF
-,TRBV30,CAWSAGLGETQYF
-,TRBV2,CASNSGQPNTEAFF
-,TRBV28,CASSPPDRNRPQHF
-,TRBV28,CASSSAQGAPGYTF
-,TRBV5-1,CASQGTSGTGELFF
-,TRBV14,CASSQEGTVNSPLHF
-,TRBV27,CASSRTSGSYSTSYEQYF
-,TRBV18,CASSRDLYGYTF
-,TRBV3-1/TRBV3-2,CASSGGSRGTGELLF